This T cell receptor (beta chain) was sequenced during a study of long-term antiretroviral therapy in people with HIV. Whole-study findings and limits: Blood was collected between about 2004 and 2017, possibly under older ART regimens. Whereas controls had wider CDR3 length ranges, HIV repertoires had narrower ones.

Specimens retained about 0.85-11 million cryopreserved PBMC preceding DNA extraction. Running of the v3.0 immunoSEQ assay took place at survey level. Clones were sequenced by immunoSEQ multiplex PCR, and TCRdb holds only the in-frame ones, with some missing. Of roughly 32,000 clones in the sample, roughly 97% were seen once. Turning to this clone: Its antigen is unknown.

The CDR3 runs to 16 residues. Germline CDR1 reads SNHLY; CDR2 reads FYNNEI. Trimming took 3 bases from V and 3 from J; bases not matched to a gene: 9. The receptor comes from a man aged 25-40 years with HIV. Sequencing was performed on unsorted PBMCs, taken 7.6 years after starting antiretroviral therapy. The gene calls are TRBV2 and TRBJ2-3; 7 bases agree with TRBD1. CDR3 nucleotides: TGTGCCAGCAGTGACGGGGACAGCCCTGAGACAGATACGCAGTATTTT. Translated: CASSDGDSPETDTQYF.